The table lists the clone carrying this T cell receptor (beta chain) with a few counts. What it binds is not known. TCRdb's copy holds only in-frame clones and misses some; the assay was immunoSEQ multiplex PCR. The repertoire holds tens of thousands of clones, about two thirds seen once, with 15% in the top ten. Trimming took 6 bases from V and 4 from J, leaving 18 bases between them. CDR1 and CDR2 from the germline V gene are SEHNR and FQNEAQ (reference sequence). The CDR3 covers 16 residues. The rectum was sampled with one to two pinch biopsies at colonoscopy. The sample comes from a study of pediatric ulcerative colitis. Regarding the study as a whole: A couple of rectal clonotypes were found only in ulcerative colitis patients, all of them. In rectum, acute severe colitis had expanded clones and less diversity.

Sample: gut tissue. J is TRBJ2-2 and V is TRBV7-9, with D possibly matching TRBD1 (6 bases). This receptor was obtained from a boy between 5 and 17 years old with severe ulcerative colitis. In DNA, the CDR3 is TGTGCCAGCAGACGTACCCCGGGACAAGGCACCGGGGAGCTGTTTTTT. Amino acids: CASRRTPGQGTGELFF.